The clone carrying this T cell receptor beta chain was found once. Sequencing used immunoSEQ multiplex PCR; TCRdb keeps in-frame clones, though not all of them. The repertoire consists of about 400,000 clones, with approximately 90% occurring once and the leading ten covering 0.95% to 1%. The participants were between about 18 and 90 years old and came from some 23 US areas. Grouping used clinical history reported by participants in a survey and questionnaire. This sample was taken from a study of blood T cell repertoires in COVID-19. The CDR3 loop spans 15 amino acids. CDR1 LNHNV and CDR2 YYDKDF come from the germline V gene (reference sequence). V gave up 0 bases and J gave up 5 bases, with 13 bases separating them.

The source of this sequence is a woman younger than 45 with acute COVID-19. This sequence joins TRBV15 and TRBJ1-2; D uncertain. The sequencing sample was made of PBMCs or T cells enriched from blood (not recorded which). The CDR3 here is CATSRDPQTGYGYTF. CDR3 bases: TGTGCCACCAGCAGAGATCCACAGACCGGTTATGGCTACACCTTC.